The rows below give T cell receptor beta chains drawn from one sample of a study of tumor-infiltrating lymphocytes in primary liver carcinoma. TCRdb reprocessed the multiplex PCR reads with MiXCR, giving one entry per CDR3 protein. The sample shows 150,000 to 200,000 distinct CDR3 sequences, roughly 60% of them seen only once. The source material was peripheral blood. These TCRs come from a man aged 40-55 years with primary liver carcinoma and hepatitis B virus infection. The CDR3 runs from the conserved cysteine through the conserved F or W. The D gene is left open where the match is weak. Where a row states a size, it is once, few, many or the class of an expanded clone; other rows omit it.

v_gene	d_gene	abundance	j_gene	CDR3nt	CDR3aa
TRBV12-3/TRBV12-4	.	.	TRBJ1-6	TGTGCCAGCAATATCACAGGGCCCCATTCACCCCTCCACTTT	CASNITGPHSPLHF
TRBV4-2	TRBD1	few	TRBJ2-7	TGTGCCAGCAGCCAAGCCGGGACAGGGGGTCACGAGCAGTACTTC	CASSQAGTGGHEQYF
TRBV10-3	TRBD1	.	TRBJ2-2	TGTGCCATCACTCCGGGACAGGGAACCACCGGGGAGCTGTTTTTT	CAITPGQGTTGELFF
TRBV12-3/TRBV12-4	TRBD1	.	TRBJ2-7	TGTGCCAGTACCACAGGGGGTAGTTCCTACGAGCAGTACTTC	CASTTGGSSYEQYF
TRBV29-1	.	.	TRBJ2-1	TGCAGCGTTCTCCCGGAACTAGGAAATGAGCAGTTCTTC	CSVLPELGNEQFF
TRBV6-1	TRBD2	many	TRBJ2-7	TGTGCCAGCGTATGGGTAGCGGGGCTTGGTCTCTCCTACGAGCAGTACTTC	CASVWVAGLGLSYEQYF
TRBV4-2	TRBD1	few	TRBJ2-5	TGTGCCAGCAGCCAGCGTGGACAGGGCGAGACCCAGTACTTC	CASSQRGQGETQYF
TRBV6-5	.	.	TRBJ2-7	TGTGCCAGCAGTTACTCCCACGAGCAGTACTTC	CASSYSHEQYF
TRBV12-3/TRBV12-4	TRBD1	.	TRBJ2-1	TGTGCCAGCAGTTCTAATCCGGGACAGAAGGGAAGCTCCTACAGTGAGCAGTTCTTC	CASSSNPGQKGSSYSEQFF
TRBV11-2	TRBD1	.	TRBJ1-5	TGTACCAGCAGCAGGACAGGGGATGGCAATCAGCCCCAACATTTT	CTSSRTGDGNQPQHF
TRBV11-2	.	.	TRBJ2-3	TGTGACAGCAGCTTAGGAGGGGGGCCCACAGATACGCAGTATTTT	CDSSLGGGPTDTQYF
TRBV5-4	TRBD2	.	TRBJ2-2	TGTACCAGCAGCTTTAGCGGGACAAACACCGCGGAGCTGTTTTTT	CTSSFSGTNTAELFF
TRBV12-5	.	.	TRBJ2-2	TGTCCTAGTGGTTTGACCATCGGACCACTCGCCGGGGAGCTGTTTTTT	CPSGLTIGPLAGELFF
TRBV6-5	.	.	TRBJ1-5	TGTGCCAGCAGTCCCCGGGGCGCTTCTCAGCCCCAGCATTTT	CASSPRGASQPQHF
TRBV6-6	.	.	TRBJ1-2	TGTGCCAGCACCCCGGGAGGCCCCACTAACTATGGCTACACCTTC	CASTPGGPTNYGYTF
TRBV6-5	.	.	TRBJ2-3	TGTGCCAGCAGCCAAGGGTCCGGCACAGATACGCAGTATTTT	CASSQGSGTDTQYF
TRBV6-5	.	many	TRBJ2-2	TGTGCCAGCAGTTATTCGTTGAACACCGGGGAGCTGTTTTTT	CASSYSLNTGELFF
TRBV11-3	.	.	TRBJ2-2	TGTGCCAGCAGCTTAGAACGAGGGGGCGGGAATACCTGGGAGCTGTTTTTT	CASSLERGGGNTWELFF
TRBV11-2	TRBD2	once	TRBJ2-2	TGTACCAGCAGCTTAACTAGCGGAAACACCGGGGGGCTGTTTTTT	CTSSLTSGNTGGLFF
TRBV29-1	.	.	TRBJ2-3	TGCAGCGTTGCCGGGAGAGGGGATATGCAGTATTTT	CSVAGRGDMQYF
TRBV29-1	.	.	TRBJ2-1	TGCAGCGTTGAAGAAGTTAAGAATTACGAGCAGTTCTTC	CSVEEVKNYEQFF
TRBV4-2	TRBD2	.	TRBJ2-1	TGTGCCAGCAGCCAAGACCTCGGCGGGAGTCTTCCTGAGCAGTTCTTC	CASSQDLGGSLPEQFF
TRBV6-1	.	once	TRBJ2-1	TGTGCCAGCATAGATGAGACACACTCCTACAATGAGCAGTTCTTC	CASIDETHSYNEQFF
TRBV5-5	.	few	TRBJ1-1	TGTGCCAGCAGCTTGGGACGGGAGGGGTCTGCTTTCTTT	CASSLGREGSAFF
TRBV6-6	.	.	TRBJ2-1	TGTGCCAGCAGTTACCTTGGGAGTTTAGGGAATGAGCAGTTCTTC	CASSYLGSLGNEQFF
TRBV5-5	.	.	TRBJ2-5	TGTGCCAGCAGCCCCGGTAGTAGCGGTAAAGAGACCCAGTACTTC	CASSPGSSGKETQYF
TRBV12-3/TRBV12-4	.	few	TRBJ2-7	TGTGCCAGCAGTTCGACAGGGAGGTACGAGCAGTACTTC	CASSSTGRYEQYF
TRBV4-1	.	.	TRBJ1-2	TGCGCCAGCAGCCAAGATGTGGCAGACAGCTATGGCTACACCTTC	CASSQDVADSYGYTF
TRBV10-3	TRBD2	few	TRBJ2-7	TGTGCCATCAGTGTGGGGACTAGCGGACTCTACGAGCAGTACTTC	CAISVGTSGLYEQYF
TRBV12-3/TRBV12-4	.	.	TRBJ2-3	TGTGCCAGCAGCGGGGGACAGATCGTCACAGATACGCAGTATTTT	CASSGGQIVTDTQYF
TRBV29-1	.	.	TRBJ2-7	TGCAGCGTTGAAGGGGCACAGGACGCCTACGAGCAGTACTTC	CSVEGAQDAYEQYF
TRBV10-2	.	.	TRBJ2-7	TGCGCGAGCGGAATCACGGAAATGGACCAGTACTTC	CASGITEMDQYF
TRBV12-3/TRBV12-4	TRBD2	.	TRBJ2-1	TGTGCCAGCAGTCCCCACGGGACTAGCGGGAGATATAGCTCCTACAATGAGCAGTTCTTC	CASSPHGTSGRYSSYNEQFF
TRBV12-3/TRBV12-4	.	.	TRBJ2-1	TGTGCCAGCGGGCTAGAGGATTCCTCGTGGCAGTTCTTC	CASGLEDSSWQFF
TRBV19	TRBD2	.	TRBJ2-5	TGTGCCAGTAGTATCTCTAGCGGCCAAGAGACCCAGTACTTC	CASSISSGQETQYF
TRBV5-4	.	.	TRBJ2-3	TGTGCCAGCAGCCCTTTTAGGGGCGATACGCAGTATTTT	CASSPFRGDTQYF
TRBV6-5	TRBD2	.	TRBJ2-1	TGTGCCAGCAGTTACTCGGGCGGACTAGCGGGCTCCTACAATGAGCAGTTCTTC	CASSYSGGLAGSYNEQFF
TRBV6-2/TRBV6-3	TRBD2	few	TRBJ2-1	TGTGCCAGCAGTGGTCGGTGGGGGGGATCCTACAATGAGCAGTTCTTC	CASSGRWGGSYNEQFF
TRBV10-3	.	.	TRBJ2-1	TGTGCCATCAGAACCCACAATGAGCAGTTCTTC	CAIRTHNEQFF
TRBV12-3/TRBV12-4	TRBD2	few	TRBJ2-7	TGTGCCAGCAGTCAGGGACTAGCGGGAGTCTACGAGCAGTACTTC	CASSQGLAGVYEQYF
TRBV6-1	.	many	TRBJ2-2	TGTGCCAGCAGGCCGGGAGTTAACGCGAACACCGGGGAGCTGTTTTTT	CASRPGVNANTGELFF
TRBV6-5	.	few	TRBJ2-2	TGTGCCAGCAGTTCCTCTCCCTACCGGGCGAACACCGGGGAGCTGTTTTTT	CASSSSPYRANTGELFF
TRBV7-8	.	.	TRBJ2-2	TGTGCCAGCAGCCGAAATAGGACAGTCCTCACCGGGGAGCTGTTTTTT	CASSRNRTVLTGELFF
TRBV10-3	TRBD2	.	TRBJ2-3	TGTGCCATCAGTCGGGACGGGAGGGCCGCAGATACGCAGTATTTT	CAISRDGRAADTQYF
TRBV12-3/TRBV12-4	.	.	TRBJ2-5	TGTGCCAGCAGTTTACAATCCGTGGACTGCCGGGAGATGTTCGAGACCCAGTACTTC	CASSLQSVDCREMFETQYF
TRBV30	TRBD2	.	TRBJ2-1	TGTGCCTGGAGTGTAACGCAGTCGTGGACTAGCGGGAGGGATGGGAACAACGAGCAGTTCTTC	CAWSVTQSWTSGRDGNNEQFF
TRBV4-1	TRBD2	.	TRBJ2-7	TGCGCCAGCAGCCAAACAATCGGACTAGCGAACTCCTACGAGCAGTACTTC	CASSQTIGLANSYEQYF
TRBV11-2	TRBD2	many	TRBJ2-1	TGTGCCAGCAGCTTAATCCCTAGCGGGGTCATCTTCTACAATGAGCAGTTCTTC	CASSLIPSGVIFYNEQFF
TRBV29-1	.	.	TRBJ1-1	TGCAGCGCCACCGCGATTGGGGGAACGAACACTGAAGCTTTCTTT	CSATAIGGTNTEAFF